A single sample is the source of the 31 T cell receptor beta chains below, sequenced in a study of blood T cell repertoires in COVID-19. Generated by immunoSEQ multiplex PCR, the TCRdb table keeps only in-frame clones and is missing some. The sample includes roughly 60,000 clones, almost 85% of them seen just once. Source material: peripheral blood. The receptors were sampled from a man aged 55-75 years with acute or convalescent COVID-19.

The V call is TRBV7-2, the J call TRBJ1-5; no reliable D call. The CDR3 contains 13 residues. CDR1 is SGHTA, CDR2 FQGNSA, per germline. V was pared by 7 bases and J by 4 bases, with 11 bases between. CDR3 nucleotide sequence: TGTGCCAGCACCTCCGAACAAAATCAGCCCCAGCATTTT. Translated: CASTSEQNQPQHF.

This clone has just a few counts. The rearrangement links TRBV7-2 to TRBJ2-1, with 7 bases lining up with TRBD1. V shed 2 bases and J 3 bases; nucleotides not matched to a gene: 7. Germline V lookup: CDR1 SGHTA, CDR2 FQGNSA. CDR3 length: 16 residues. This CDR3 is CASSLYGTDYYNEQFF. The CDR3 DNA reads TGTGCCAGCAGCTTATACGGGACAGACTACTACAATGAGCAGTTCTTC.

This chain connects TRBV6-5 to TRBJ1-2; 8 bases align to TRBD1. Losses at the gene ends were 7 bases for V and 4 bases for J; bases not matched to a gene: 8. The germline V gene has CDR1 MNHEY and CDR2 SVGAGI. This CDR3 has 14 amino acids. The CDR3 spells CASIPQGGGYGYTF. The CDR3 region has the DNA TGTGCCAGCATCCCACAGGGGGGGGGCTATGGCTACACCTTC.

This clone was seen a single time. The gene calls are TRBV5-6 and TRBJ2-7; D unclear. CDR1 SGHDT and CDR2 YYEEEE come from the germline V gene. This CDR3 contains 12 residues. The ends were cut back, 1 base at V and 4 bases at J, with 6 bases in the middle. The CDR3 DNA follows: TGTGCCAGCAGCTTGCCCAATTACGAGCAGTACTTC. Translating gives CASSLPNYEQYF.

The chain employs TRBV5-1 and TRBJ2-3; 8 nucleotides match TRBD2. CDR1 is SGHRS and CDR2 is YFSETQ in the germline V gene. The CDR3 spans 17 residues. The J segment lost 6 bases and the V segment lost 1 base, leaving 13 bases of the junction unmatched. The CDR3 is CASSLSGVAGLSDTQYF. The CDR3 bases are TGCGCCAGCAGCTTGAGCGGGGTAGCGGGGCTTAGCGATACGCAGTATTTT.

In this sample, this clone turned up once. The chain employs TRBV7-2 and TRBJ2-3; D remains ambiguous. This CDR3 comprises 13 residues. V was shortened by 4 bases and J by 3 bases, with 8 bases between the two germline ends. The germline CDR1 and CDR2 sequences are SGHTA and FQGNSA. The chain's CDR3 is CASSYGATDTQYF. The CDR3 DNA reads TGTGCCAGCAGCTACGGAGCGACAGATACGCAGTATTTT.

This chain connects TRBV10-3 to TRBJ1-2; 10 bases are a match to TRBD1. The V gene's germline CDR1 is ENHRY and CDR2 SYGVKD. V gave up 3 bases and J gave up 8 bases; unmatched junction bases: 9. The CDR3 runs 15 residues. The CDR3 reads CAISDDGTGAGGYTF. The CDR3 region has the DNA TGTGCCATCAGTGATGACGGGACAGGGGCAGGGGGCTACACCTTC.

The chain carries TRBV4-2 and TRBJ1-2; D might be TRBD1 (6 bases). CDR3 length equals 14 residues. V was pared by 4 bases and J by 8 bases, with 17 bases between. Germline V CDR1 and CDR2: LGHNA, YNFKEQ. The CDR3 region has the DNA TGTGCCAGCAGCCCCTCGGCGGGGGGCTGGGGCTACACCTTC. Amino acid sequence: CASSPSAGGWGYTF.

This clone turned up a few times. This chain uses TRBV30 with TRBJ1-6; D remains ambiguous. Germline V gene sequence: CDR1 GTSNPN, CDR2 SVGIG (reference sequence). Trimming took off 2 bases at V and 7 bases at J, with 9 bases between the two ends. The CDR3 has 13 residues. This CDR3 reads CAWSSPKNSPLHF. CDR3 DNA: TGTGCCTGGAGTTCCCCTAAGAATTCACCCCTCCACTTT.

The rearrangement uses TRBV5-6 and TRBJ2-3; D might be TRBD2 (6 bases). This CDR3 is built from 13 residues. Per the germline V gene, CDR1 is SGHDT and CDR2 is YYEEEE. V was cut by 4 bases and J by 7 bases, with 13 bases left in between. The CDR3: CASSRYGGNTQYF. The CDR3 DNA follows: TGTGCCAGCAGCCGGTACGGGGGAAATACGCAGTATTTT. The complete variable domain, with remaining parts taken from reference TRBV5-6 and TRBJ2-3, reads DAGVTQSPTHLIKTRGQQVTLRCSPKSGHDTVSWYQQALGQGPQFIFQYYEEEERQRGNFPDRFSGHQFPNYSSELNVNALLLGDSALYLCASSRYGGNTQYFGPGTRLTVL.

The chain links TRBV30 to TRBJ1-5; TRBD1 aligns across 9 bases. This CDR3 is built from 14 residues. V shed 4 bases, J shed 7 bases, and the junction held 8 bases outside the gene matches. CDR1 GTSNPN and CDR2 SVGIG come from the germline V gene (reference sequence). This CDR3 is CAWTGTGSNQPQHF. CDR3 bases: TGTGCCTGGACCGGGACAGGGTCCAACCAGCCCCAGCATTTT. The whole variable domain, filled in from reference TRBV30 and TRBJ1-5, reads SQTIHQWPATLVQPVGSPLSLECTVEGTSNPNLYWYRQAAGRGLQLLFYSVGIGQISSEVPQNLSASRPQDRQFILSSKKLLLSDSGFYLCAWTGTGSNQPQHFGDGTRLSIL.

The chain joins TRBV4-1 to TRBJ1-6; 8 nucleotides agree with TRBD1. Germline V CDR1 and CDR2: MGHRA, YSYEKL. The CDR3 extends over 15 amino acids. Trimming took 4 bases from V and 7 from J; bases not matched to a gene: 6. This CDR3 is CASSRPTGVNSPLHF. The CDR3 DNA sequence: TGCGCCAGCAGCCGACCGACAGGGGTGAATTCACCCCTCCACTTT.

This chain joins TRBV24-1 and TRBJ2-7; D is perhaps TRBD1 (6 bases). V was cut by 4 bases and J by 2 bases, with 17 bases left in between. CDR1 is KGHDR and CDR2 is SFDVKD in the germline V gene. CDR3 length: 16 amino acids. Here the CDR3 reads CATSDPNGQIPYEQYF. The CDR3 DNA reads TGTGCCACCAGTGACCCAAACGGACAGATACCCTACGAGCAGTACTTC.

The chain employs TRBV6-5 and TRBJ1-2; TRBD1 matches at 7 bases. The germline CDR1 and CDR2 sequences are MNHEY and SVGAGI. Trimming took 10 bases from V and 1 from J; bases not matched to a gene: 9. This CDR3 has 14 residues. The CDR3 reads CAIEQGFDNYGYTF. The CDR3 DNA follows: TGTGCCATTGAACAGGGGTTTGATAACTATGGCTACACCTTC.

V and J are TRBV9 and TRBJ2-2; 8 positions match TRBD2. J gave up 0 bases and V 0 bases, and 7 bases lay outside the gene matches. Germline V gives CDR1 SGDLS, CDR2 YYNGEE. The CDR3 is made up of 18 amino acids. The DNA for the CDR3 is TGTGCCAGCAGCGTAGTGTTCGGGGGGGCTGCGAACACCGGGGAGCTGTTTTTT. This codes for CASSVVFGGAANTGELFF.

In its sample, this clone was seen once. The J gene is TRBJ2-7, the V gene TRBV12-5; 7 nucleotides align to TRBD2. The CDR3 has 15 amino acids. V shed 2 bases and J 0 bases; nucleotides not matched to a gene: 4. Per the germline V gene, CDR1 is LGHNT and CDR2 is FRNRAP. The CDR3 sequence: CASGLQRGDSYEQYF. CDR3 nucleotides: TGTGCTAGTGGTTTGCAGCGGGGAGACTCCTACGAGCAGTACTTC.

The chain links TRBV19 to TRBJ1-4; 9 bases are a match to TRBD1. The CDR3 is 16 residues long. The ends lost 7 bases at V and 7 bases at J; junction bases unmatched: 13. Germline lookup yields CDR1 LNHDA and CDR2 SQIVND (reference sequence). The CDR3 DNA follows: TGTGCCAGTATTAAGGGGACAGGGTCAGGGGGTGAAAAACTGTTTTTT. Encoded protein: CASIKGTGSGGEKLFF.

This clone was detected only a few times. The rearrangement links TRBV5-4 to TRBJ2-5, with TRBD1 matching 8 bases. J lost 5 bases, V lost 7 bases, and 7 bases had no gene match. Germline V CDR1 and CDR2: SGHNT, YYREEE (reference sequence). The CDR3 has 13 amino acids. This CDR3 is CASSRTGTETQYF. The DNA of the CDR3 is TGTGCCAGCTCCCGGACAGGGACGGAGACCCAGTACTTC.

V is TRBV27 and J is TRBJ1-6, with D possibly matching TRBD1 (5 bases). Looked up from germline, CDR1 is MNHEY and CDR2 is SMNVEV (reference sequence). The CDR3 consists of 15 residues. V lost 8 bases and J 5 bases, leaving 16 bases between the germline ends. CDR3 nucleotide sequence: TGTGCCAGCCAACGTGAGAGACAGCATAATTCACCCCTCCACTTT. This translates into CASQRERQHNSPLHF.

The chain joins TRBV24-1 to TRBJ1-4, with 11 nucleotides matching TRBD1. The CDR3 length is 13 residues. V was pared by 5 bases and J by 11 bases, with 3 bases of the junction left unmatched. Germline V gene sequence: CDR1 KGHDR, CDR2 SFDVKD. CDR3 coding DNA: TGTGCCACCAGTGGGACAGGGGGCCTGAAACTGTTTTTT. Protein product: CATSGTGGLKLFF.

This clone appeared a few times. The chain employs TRBV5-4 and TRBJ2-5, with 7 nucleotides matching TRBD2. The germline V gene has CDR1 SGHNT and CDR2 YYREEE (reference sequence). The V gene end was trimmed by 3 bases and the J gene end by 1 base; junction bases not matched to a gene: 6. The CDR3 extends over 15 amino acids. The CDR3 protein is CASSSKGGSQETQYF. The CDR3 bases are TGTGCCAGCAGCTCAAAGGGAGGGAGCCAAGAGACCCAGTACTTC.

The CDR3 region is CASSTDRNSGNTIYF. CDR3 bases: TGTGCCAGTAGTACCGACAGGAACTCTGGAAACACCATATATTTT. The chain couples TRBV19 to TRBJ1-3; D might be TRBD1 (6 bases). Trimming removed 4 bases at V and 0 bases at J, with 10 bases between. Germline CDR1 and CDR2: LNHDA and SQIVND (reference sequence). There are 15 residues in the CDR3.

This chain joins TRBV7-2 and TRBJ2-5; TRBD2 agrees at 9 bases. There are 17 residues in the CDR3. Germline V gives CDR1 SGHTA, CDR2 FQGNSA. The V and J ends lost 0 bases and 5 bases, in that order; junction bases with no gene match: 10. The CDR3 nucleotides are TGTGCCAGCAGCTTAGCGAGCTCGAGCGGGGGGTGGGAGACCCAGTACTTC. This codes for CASSLASSSGGWETQYF. The entire variable domain, with the rest obtained from reference TRBV7-2 and TRBJ2-5, is as follows: GAGVSQSPSNKVTEKGKDVELRCDPISGHTALYWYRQSLGQGLEFLIYFQGNSAPDKSGLPSDRFSAERTGGSVSTLTIQRTQQEDSAVYLCASSLASSSGGWETQYFGPGTRLLVL.

V gene TRBV2 combines with J gene TRBJ2-3, with 7 bases aligning to TRBD1. J gave up 6 bases and V 8 bases, and 17 bases lay outside the gene matches. Germline loops: CDR1 SNHLY, CDR2 FYNNEI. This CDR3 spans 16 amino acids. This CDR3 is CASRPIGQERWDTQYF. For the CDR3, the DNA is TGTGCCAGCCGACCGATTGGACAGGAACGATGGGATACGCAGTATTTT.

V usage is TRBV29-1 and J usage is TRBJ2-5, with 11 bases fitting TRBD1. Germline V CDR1 and CDR2: SQVTM, ANQGSEA. The J segment lost 7 bases and the V segment lost 3 bases, leaving 7 bases of the junction unmatched. The CDR3 runs 14 residues. The CDR3 loop reads CSVDYPGTGGTQYF. CDR3 DNA sequence: TGCAGCGTTGATTATCCCGGGACAGGGGGGACCCAGTACTTC.

This rearrangement joins TRBV29-1 to TRBJ1-2; 7 positions match TRBD1. The V segment lost 5 bases and the J segment 5 bases; nucleotides outside the gene matches: 8. Germline V CDR1 and CDR2: SQVTM, ANQGSEA. The CDR3 sequence is 13 residues long. This CDR3 reads CSVWRTGVYGYTF. The CDR3 coding sequence is TGCAGCGTTTGGAGAACAGGGGTTTATGGCTACACCTTC.

This rearrangement joins TRBV27 to TRBJ1-2, with D perhaps TRBD1 (6 bases). V shed 4 bases and J shed 7 bases, with 28 bases lying between them. Germline CDR1 and CDR2: MNHEY and SMNVEV (reference sequence). The CDR3 sequence is 18 residues long. DNA of the CDR3: TGTGCCAGCAGTTCCTATCTCTCCCGGGACACTCCCTATATTGGCTACACCTTC. It yields the protein CASSSYLSRDTPYIGYTF.

The V gene is TRBV24-1, the J gene TRBJ2-2, with a tentative D call TRBD1 (6 bases). With 3 bases removed from V and 4 bases from J, the gap between germline ends came to 17 bases. Germline CDR1 is KGHDR and CDR2 is SFDVKD. CDR3 size: 17 residues. This CDR3 reads CATSDQGTLSGTGELFF. CDR3 coding DNA: TGTGCCACCAGTGATCAAGGGACATTATCGGGCACCGGGGAGCTGTTTTTT.

This rearrangement joins TRBV18 to TRBJ1-1, with 9 bases lining up with TRBD1. J was trimmed by 12 bases and V by 5 bases; bases with no gene match: 13. CDR3 length: 14 residues. Germline values: CDR1 KGHSH, CDR2 LQKENI. The CDR3 DNA is TGTGCCAGCTCATCACTTGGGACAGGGTTAGAAACTTTCTTT. This encodes CASSSLGTGLETFF.

The V call is TRBV10-3, the J call TRBJ1-6; the D gene is possibly TRBD1 (6 bases). Germline assignment: CDR1 ENHRY and CDR2 SYGVKD. V lost 5 bases and J lost 8, with 13 bases in between. This CDR3 region has 14 residues. The CDR3 protein is CAISLTGKDSPLHF. The CDR3 coding sequence is TGTGCCATCAGTCTAACAGGGAAGGATTCACCCCTCCACTTT.

The chain has TRBV7-9 and TRBJ1-2, with a possible D match to TRBD1 (5 bases). Per germline, CDR1 SEHNR and CDR2 FQNEAQ (reference sequence). The CDR3 is 14 residues long. Trimming took 3 bases from V and 8 from J, leaving 16 bases between them. The CDR3 here is CASSFSQGSGGYTF. The CDR3 DNA sequence: TGTGCCAGCAGCTTCTCCCAGGGCTCTGGCGGCTACACCTTC.